The next 30 T cell receptor beta chains were all read from a single sample in a study of T cells in Graves' hyperthyroidism and ophthalmopathy. Amplified regions were TCR beta CDR3 sequences from RNA transcripts. The TCR CDR3 was amplified in a first-round RT-PCR using the HTBI primer set. TCRdb independently ran MiXCR on the multiplex PCR reads; one entry per CDR3 protein. This sample yields approximately 260,000 distinct CDR3 sequences, of which around 15% are seen a single time; about 33% belongs to the top ten. Sequenced input: blood. All receptors come from a woman aged 50 to 60 with Graves' hyperthyroidism that later progressed to Graves' ophthalmopathy.

This clonotype was seen many times. The CDR3 spells CSASTGYSYEQYF. The DNA of the CDR3 is TGCAGTGCTTCAACGGGGTATTCCTACGAGCAGTACTTC. The chain employs TRBV20-1 and TRBJ2-7, with D possibly being TRBD2 (5 bases). CDR3 length: 13 residues. Germline values: CDR1 DFQATT, CDR2 SNEGSKA (reference sequence). V lost 5 bases and J 1 base, leaving 12 bases between the germline ends.

This clonotype was seen many times. The chain combines TRBV6-1 with TRBJ2-7; 12 bases match TRBD2. Per germline, CDR1 MNHNS and CDR2 SASEGT. J gave up 2 bases and V 4 bases, and 6 bases lay outside the gene matches. This CDR3 spans 16 amino acids. The CDR3 nucleotides are TGTGCCAGCAGTGGCCGGACTAGCGGGACCCCCTACGAGCAGTACTTC. It specifies CASSGRTSGTPYEQYF.

Ten or more counts support this clonotype. The CDR3 sequence: CAWSRRYNEQFF. The DNA of the CDR3 is TGTGCCTGGAGTAGGAGGTACAATGAGCAGTTCTTC. The V and J genes are TRBV30 and TRBJ2-1; D perhaps matches TRBD2 (5 bases). This CDR3 comprises 12 residues. V was pared by 2 bases and J by 4 bases, with 6 bases between. Looked up from germline, CDR1 is GTSNPN and CDR2 is SVGIG (reference sequence).

As concerns this clonotype: One base away lies a much larger clone, so this may be a sequencing read error. The chain carries TRBV12-3 or TRBV12-4 and TRBJ2-2, with 7 nucleotides matching TRBD1. The CDR3 totals 17 residues. Unmatched junction bases numbered 13, after V lost 4 bases and J lost 5 bases. Here the CDR3 reads CASSYVRGTDWTGELFF. The CDR3 region has the DNA TGTGCCAGCAGTTATGTTAGGGGGACAGACTGGACCGGGGAGCTGTTTTTT.

In regard to this clonotype: This clone may be a read error of a much larger clone one base away. The chain links TRBV6-2 or TRBV6-3 to TRBJ2-1, with 10 bases aligning to TRBD1. The CDR3 is 16 amino acids. J lost 3 bases, V lost 6 bases, and 8 bases had no gene match. Per the germline V gene, CDR1 is MNHEY and CDR2 is SVGEGT. The CDR3 region is CASRRPGQGIYNEQFF. DNA of the CDR3: TGTGCCAGCAGGAGACCGGGACAGGGGATCTACAATGAGCAGTTCTTC.

This clonotype appeared many times. The chain has TRBV28 and TRBJ1-2; no clear D. The CDR3 contains 14 residues. Trimming cost V 1 base and J 3 bases, with 9 bases left between them. The V gene's germline CDR1 is MDHEN and CDR2 SYDVKM. The CDR3 spells CASSLLWGDYGYTF. CDR3 bases: TGTGCCAGCAGTTTATTGTGGGGTGACTATGGCTACACCTTC.

This chain joins TRBV7-3 and TRBJ1-2; no clear D. The CDR3 is made up of 13 amino acids. V shed 2 bases and J shed 5 bases, with 9 bases lying between them. CDR1 is SGHTA and CDR2 is FQGTGA in the germline V gene. The CDR3 sequence: CASSLLNSYGYTF. In DNA, the CDR3 is TGTGCCAGCAGCTTATTAAACTCTTATGGCTACACCTTC.

This chain joins TRBV20-1 and TRBJ2-1; 8 nucleotides agree with TRBD2. Germline assignment: CDR1 DFQATT and CDR2 SNEGSKA (reference sequence). This CDR3 has 12 residues. V shed 4 bases and J 7 bases; nucleotides not matched to a gene: 3. CDR3 protein: CSAIASGNEQFF. Here the CDR3 DNA reads TGCAGTGCTATAGCTAGCGGGAATGAGCAGTTCTTC.

This chain joins TRBV12-3 or TRBV12-4 and TRBJ1-2; D might be TRBD1 (5 bases). This CDR3 is built from 15 residues. Trimming left V 7 bases short and J 7 bases short, with 22 bases between. Here the CDR3 DNA reads TGTGCCAGCACTGTATTCCAGGGTTCGTTGTCTGGCTACACCTTC. Amino acid sequence: CASTVFQGSLSGYTF.

This clonotype was seen ten or more times. V gene TRBV18 combines with J gene TRBJ2-1; 8 nucleotides agree with TRBD2. The junction had 8 bases not matched to a gene; V was cut back by 0 bases and J by 7 bases. Germline V gene sequence: CDR1 KGHSH, CDR2 LQKENI. The CDR3 totals 16 residues. DNA of the CDR3: TGTGCCAGCTCACCACCGTCGAAGCGGGAGCTTAATGAGCAGTTCTTC. Translation: CASSPPSKRELNEQFF.

Ten or more counts support this clonotype. The chain joins TRBV30 to TRBJ1-5, with 7 bases that match TRBD1. J was trimmed by 4 bases and V by 1 base; bases with no gene match: 10. The CDR3 contains 16 residues. CDR1 and CDR2 (germline): GTSNPN, SVGIG (reference sequence). CDR3 sequence: CAWSGTGTVKNQPQHF. DNA for the CDR3: TGTGCCTGGAGTGGAACCGGGACAGTGAAAAATCAGCCCCAGCATTTT.

This clonotype has at least ten counts. The chain couples TRBV20-1 to TRBJ2-5; D gene ambiguous. Germline V gene lookup returns CDR1 DFQATT and CDR2 SNEGSKA (reference sequence). The CDR3 is made up of 13 amino acids. V was cut by 6 bases and J by 2 bases, with 13 bases left in between. The CDR3 here is CSAPGPLQETQYF. The CDR3 nucleotides are TGCAGTGCCCCGGGTCCCCTACAAGAGACCCAGTACTTC.

This clonotype was seen more than once but under ten times. J is TRBJ1-6 and V is TRBV2; no reliable D call. Germline loops: CDR1 SNHLY, CDR2 FYNNEI. The CDR3 consists of 15 residues. Between the trimmed V and J ends, which lost 6 bases and 11 bases, there was a span of 20 bases. In DNA form, the CDR3 reads TGTGCCAGCAGGGACTTACTGGGTGATGGGGCACCCCTCCACTTT. This sequence encodes CASRDLLGDGAPLHF.

In the case of this clonotype: Germline and junction disagree at one end, which may indicate a read error. This sequence joins TRBV3-1 and TRBJ2-3; no reliable D call. The V gene's germline CDR1 is LGHDT and CDR2 YNNKEL (reference sequence). The CDR3 contains 14 residues. The CDR3 nucleotides are TGCGCCAGCAGCCAAGTTCAAACCACAGATACGCAGTATTTT. Encoded protein: CASSQVQTTDTQYF.

V is TRBV2 and J is TRBJ1-1, with 7 bases lining up with TRBD1. Trimming removed 3 bases from V and 1 base from J; junction bases left unmatched: 2. CDR1 SNHLY and CDR2 FYNNEI come from the germline V gene. This CDR3 has 14 amino acids. CDR3 sequence: CASSERDRNTEAFF. Here the CDR3 DNA reads TGTGCCAGCAGTGAGCGGGACAGGAACACTGAAGCTTTCTTT. The whole variable domain, filled in from reference TRBV2 and TRBJ1-1, reads EPEVTQTPSHQVTQMGQEVILRCVPISNHLYFYWYRQILGQKVEFLVSFYNNEISEKSEIFDDQFSVERPDGSNFTLKIRSTKLEDSAMYFCASSERDRNTEAFFGQGTRLTVV.

V is TRBV27 and J is TRBJ2-5; the match to TRBD2 covers 9 bases. V lost 1 base, J lost 5 bases, and 8 bases stayed unmatched. Germline values: CDR1 MNHEY, CDR2 SMNVEV (reference sequence). This CDR3 has 16 amino acids. The CDR3 protein is CASSLWGAGGAETQYF. In DNA, the CDR3 is TGTGCCAGCAGTTTATGGGGGGCGGGGGGGGCGGAGACCCAGTACTTC.

This clonotype was detected ten times or more. This chain uses TRBV12-3 or TRBV12-4 with TRBJ2-1; perhaps D is TRBD1 or TRBD2 (6 bases each). This CDR3 is 18 amino acids long. V dropped 6 bases and J dropped 5 bases, with 26 bases sitting between them. CDR3 region: CASSPEGDSPIFNNEQFF. For the CDR3, the DNA is TGTGCCAGCAGCCCCGAGGGGGACTCCCCTATCTTCAACAATGAGCAGTTCTTC.

This clonotype was recorded many times. V gene TRBV5-1 combines with J gene TRBJ2-2; maybe TRBD2 (5 bases). The germline CDR1 and CDR2 sequences are SGHRS and YFSETQ. The CDR3 contains 16 residues. Deletions cut 4 bases from V and 1 base from J, with 14 bases between. DNA for the CDR3: TGCGCCAGCAGCCGGGGAATGCTGTTGAACACCGGGGAGCTGTTTTTT. This sequence encodes CASSRGMLLNTGELFF.

The chain employs TRBV28 and TRBJ1-1, with D tentatively TRBD1 (6 bases). The germline CDR1 and CDR2 sequences are MDHEN and SYDVKM. Trimming took 7 bases from V and 7 from J, leaving 13 bases between them. The CDR3 consists of 12 residues. The CDR3 loop is CASTLSGVEAFF. As DNA, the CDR3 is TGTGCCAGCACCCTCTCAGGGGTTGAAGCTTTCTTT.

The chain joins TRBV28 to TRBJ2-3; TRBD1 or TRBD2 may be the D gene (6 bases each). Trimming pared 5 bases from V and 15 bases from J, leaving 18 bases between. CDR1 and CDR2 (germline): MDHEN, SYDVKM. CDR3 length equals 12 residues. CDR3 sequence: CASSPRDKLAYF. For the CDR3, the DNA is TGTGCCAGCAGTCCGCGGGACAAATTGGCCTATTTT.

The rearrangement links TRBV7-2 to TRBJ2-1; D not certain. Germline CDR1 SGHTA, CDR2 FQGNSA. Trimming left V 3 bases short and J 0 bases short, with 6 bases between. The CDR3 consists of 14 residues. Here the CDR3 DNA reads TGTGCCAGCAGCTTGATGAGCTCCTACAATGAGCAGTTCTTC. It encodes CASSLMSSYNEQFF.

This clonotype was seen many times. This sequence joins TRBV5-1 and TRBJ2-7, with D possibly matching TRBD2 (6 bases). V shed 0 bases and J shed 4 bases, with 14 bases lying between them. The CDR3 consists of 15 residues. The V gene's germline CDR1 is SGHRS and CDR2 YFSETQ. The CDR3: CASSLGWLATYEQYF. The CDR3 DNA reads TGCGCCAGCAGCTTGGGATGGCTAGCGACTTACGAGCAGTACTTC.

This clonotype was recorded many times. The rearrangement links TRBV4-1 to TRBJ1-2; D might be TRBD1 (6 bases). This CDR3 contains 14 residues. CDR1 and CDR2 from the germline V gene are MGHRA and YSYEKL. The V gene lost 3 bases and the J gene lost 8 bases, with 16 bases spanning the gap. CDR3 in amino acids: CASSQTGQGRGYTF. CDR3 bases: TGCGCCAGCAGCCAGACAGGTCAGGGGAGAGGCTACACCTTC.

Ten or more counts support this clonotype. The chain's CDR3 is CASSAPKSRPKAFF. For the CDR3, the DNA is TGTGCCAGCAGTGCCCCCAAGAGTAGACCGAAAGCTTTCTTT. The J gene is TRBJ1-1, the V gene TRBV25-1; D gene uncertain. This CDR3 comprises 14 residues. Germline lookup yields CDR1 MGHDK and CDR2 SYGVNS. V gave up 4 bases and J gave up 9 bases, with 18 bases separating them. The variable domain in full, completed from reference TRBV25-1 and TRBJ1-1, reads EADIYQTPRYLVIGTGKKITLECSQTMGHDKMYWYQQDPGMELHLIHYSYGVNSTEKGDLSSESTVSRIRTEHFPLTLESARPSHTSQYLCASSAPKSRPKAFFGQGTRLTVV.

This clonotype showed up just a few times. A much larger clone is a single base away; this may be a read error. This chain connects TRBV20-1 to TRBJ2-5; perhaps TRBD1 as D (6 bases). The germline V and J ends were trimmed by 3 bases and 5 bases, with 16 bases remaining between them. CDR3 length: 14 residues. CDR1 and CDR2 from the germline V gene are DFQATT and SNEGSKA (reference sequence). The CDR3 loop reads CSARQTGGGETQYF. In DNA form, the CDR3 reads TGCAGTGCTAGGCAAACTGGGGGCGGGGAGACCCAGTACTTC.

The chain is built from TRBV29-1 and TRBJ1-1; 10 bases are shared with TRBD1. Trimming at V came to 4 bases and at J to 5 bases, leaving 7 bases not matched to a gene. CDR1 and CDR2 from the germline V gene are SQVTM and ANQGSEA. The CDR3 spans 14 residues. CDR3 DNA sequence: TGCAGCGTTGGGGAGGGACAGGGGAATACTGAAGCTTTCTTT. Amino acid sequence: CSVGEGQGNTEAFF.

This clonotype appeared many times. The chain is built from TRBV27 and TRBJ2-1; 10 nucleotides match TRBD2. Germline-derived CDR1 and CDR2 are MNHEY and SMNVEV (reference sequence). The CDR3 runs 19 residues. J was trimmed by 4 bases and V by 1 base; bases with no gene match: 13. In DNA form, the CDR3 reads TGTGCCAGCAGTTTATTCTCCCCTTTACTAGCGGGAACGTACAATGAGCAGTTCTTC. Encoded protein: CASSLFSPLLAGTYNEQFF.

On this clonotype: Being one base from a much bigger clone, this may be a read error. The gene calls are TRBV18 and TRBJ1-2; 7 nucleotides line up with TRBD1. In germline, CDR1 is KGHSH, CDR2 LQKENI. The CDR3 runs to 15 residues. Unmatched junction bases numbered 9, after V lost 4 bases and J lost 4 bases. CDR3 sequence reads: CASSRVRGRVYGYTF. The CDR3, as DNA: TGTGCCAGCTCACGGGTGAGGGGGCGAGTCTATGGCTACACCTTC.

This clonotype was picked up many times. This chain links TRBV28 with TRBJ2-7; 7 bases are shared with TRBD2. The length of the CDR3 is 14 residues. Germline assignment: CDR1 MDHEN and CDR2 SYDVKM. V lost 6 bases to trimming and J lost 1 base; unmatched junction nucleotides: 6. The CDR3 reads CASSTSAASYEQYF. DNA for the CDR3: TGTGCCAGCAGCACTAGCGCGGCGTCCTACGAGCAGTACTTC.

Written as DNA, the CDR3 is TGTGCCAGCAATTATTACGGGACAGACGAGAATTCACCCCTCCACTTT. Protein product: CASNYYGTDENSPLHF. This chain joins TRBV28 and TRBJ1-6; TRBD1 agrees at 7 bases. CDR1 is MDHEN and CDR2 is SYDVKM in the germline V gene. V shed 7 bases, J shed 7 bases, and the junction held 13 bases outside the gene matches. The CDR3 length is 16 residues.